This T cell receptor (beta chain) was retrieved from a study of T cells after yellow fever vaccination (dated by TCRdb to between 2019 and 2020). Regarding the study in general: The SMART-Seq v4 Ultra Low Input RNA kit was used to prepare libraries from fractions with low cell numbers. To follow T-cell clones before and after primary and booster YFV17D yellow fever vaccination, bulk TCR alpha and beta repertoires were sequenced over time. Two healthy male donors, one aged 18 to 30 and one aged 30 to 40 years, were included in the cohort. Blood was collected at multiple timepoints before and after primary and secondary immunization, and bulk PBMC replicates and cell subsets were isolated. Overall study outcomes, separate from this receptor: After the booster, most of the clones that had expanded following primary vaccination were detected again (just under 97% of CD4 and 80% to 90% of CD8), which suggests that memory was broadly maintained. Computational filtering was needed because FACS-sorted repertoires could contain abundant contaminating clonotypes from the bulk population. Because only two donors were included in the study, the extent to which the findings can be generalized is limited. Compared with the primary T-cell response, the secondary T-cell response was weaker but faster, peaking on day 5 rather than day 15. A small share of clonotypes was detected in both CD4 and CD8 compartments, with the overlap likely arising from convergent recombination.

The sample holds a few counts of this clonotype. Its antigen remains unidentified. Per-base qualities were not stored, and no clone one base away is much larger. The sequencer listed for this sample is Illumina NovaSeq 6000. TCR cDNA was synthesized by 5'RACE template switching, through which a universal primer site and unique molecular identifiers were introduced. cDNA synthesis was primed from both the TCR alpha and TCR beta constant segments. Library amplification involved two PCR steps, and the second step added sample barcodes and sequencing adapters. Sequencing of libraries was performed on Illumina HiSeq 2500 (2x100 bp) or NovaSeq (2x150 bp). On the authors' methods: Demultiplexing of reads and collapsing into UMI consensus sequences were performed with MIGEC, and V(D)J alignment was carried out with MiXCR. Vaccine-responding clonotypes were defined with edgeR using replicate PBMC samples, requiring FDR below 0.01 and a log2 fold change above 5 up to day 15. Each bulk clonotype received a CD4 or CD8 identity based on whether the sequenced CD4 or CD8 repertoire contained that clonotype at higher abundance. TCRdb reworked the public reads: Q25 trimming with fastp, MiXCR clone assembly, productive beta chains retained. CDR3 protein duplicates are merged, each entry listing the most common genes and DNA. None of the V and J calls come from the authors' own analysis; TCRdb made them. A total of roughly 330,000 distinct CDR3 sequences appear in this sample, 3% to 4.5% of them only once. 24% of the sample rests with the top ten.

The germline V gene (reference sequence) specifies LNHDA as CDR1 and SQIVND as CDR2. The CDR3 holds 14 amino acids from the cysteine to the phenylalanine. The retained sequence is limited to the CDR3, 42 bases, with the frame set at the first base. At the junction V is shortened by 10 bases and J by 3 bases, with 19 bases in between. This specimen's treatment or condition label, interpreted: live attenuated yellow fever vaccine strain. At each blood-draw timepoint, two biological replicates of bulk PBMCs were obtained. PBMCs were isolated from peripheral blood using a standard Ficoll-Paque protocol. RNA was extracted with TriZol from bulk PBMCs, CD4 and CD8 fractions, and dextramer-positive and dextramer-negative fractions.

This TCR was recovered from a man in his late teens or twenties who received the YFV17D yellow fever vaccine. The chain links TRBV19 with TRBJ2-7, with a tentative D gene TRBD2 over 6 matching bases. The specimen comprised PBMCs, sampled 5 days after the yellow fever booster vaccination. The CDR3 has the sequence CATTSGVGSYEQYF. Read as DNA, the sequence is TGTGCCACAACCTCGGGGGTTGGGAGCTACGAGCAGTACTTC.